This paragraph covers one TCR beta chain sequence. This sample stems from a study of T cell changes during pregnancy in multiple sclerosis. This table comes from immunoSEQ multiplex PCR, and its TCRdb copy is limited to in-frame clones, with some not included. Found here are 95,000 to 110,000 clones, roughly 92% of them singletons; the top ten hold roughly 0.88%. This CDR3 has 16 amino acids. The germline gives CDR1 SEHNR, CDR2 FQNEAQ (reference sequence). The V segment lost 5 bases and the J segment 2 bases; nucleotides outside the gene matches: 5. V and J are TRBV7-9 and TRBJ2-3; TRBD2 agrees at 12 bases. The sample in question was peripheral blood, obtained after pregnancy. This clonotype was obtained from a female donor with multiple sclerosis, enrolled in a pregnancy study. CDR3 residues: CASSPRTSGTTDTQYF. The CDR3, as DNA: TGTGCCAGCAGCCCGAGGACTAGCGGGACCACAGATACGCAGTATTTT.